These 19 T cell receptor beta chains were sequenced from one sample in a study of blood T cell repertoires in COVID-19. The repertoire was sequenced with immunoSEQ multiplex PCR; TCRdb's copy has only in-frame clones and lacks some. Of several thousand clones listed, around nine tenths are singletons. What was sequenced was peripheral blood. Receptors originate from a woman between 45 and 60 years old with active or convalescent COVID-19.

This chain connects TRBV7-7 to TRBJ1-5, with 11 bases identical to TRBD1. V dropped 5 bases and J dropped 0; count of bases not matched to a gene: 9. The germline V gene encodes CDR1 SSHAT and CDR2 FNYEAQ (reference sequence). This CDR3 is built from 18 residues. The CDR3 loop reads CASSHWTGGVSSNQPQHF. In DNA form, the CDR3 reads TGTGCCAGCAGCCATTGGACAGGGGGCGTGAGTAGCAATCAGCCCCAGCATTTT.

This sequence joins TRBV30 and TRBJ2-1, with TRBD2 matching 13 bases. CDR3 size: 14 residues. The germline V gene has CDR1 GTSNPN and CDR2 SVGIG (reference sequence). Trimming cost V 8 bases and J 7 bases; bases outside gene matches: 8. CDR3 protein: CAARGLAGWNEQFF. The CDR3 DNA reads as TGTGCCGCAAGGGGACTAGCGGGATGGAATGAGCAGTTCTTC.

The J gene is TRBJ2-7, the V gene TRBV6-7; the D is unclear. TRBV6-7 is an ORF, with its function uncertain. The length of the CDR3 is 13 residues. V was trimmed by 4 bases and J by 0 bases, leaving 7 bases between them. CDR3: CASSFMSSYEQYF. Here the CDR3 DNA reads TGTGCCAGCAGTTTCATGAGCTCCTACGAGCAGTACTTC.

This rearrangement joins TRBV6-2 or TRBV6-3 to TRBJ2-3; D perhaps matches TRBD2 (6 bases). CDR1 and CDR2 from the germline V gene are MNHEY and SVGEGT. This CDR3 contains 15 residues. Trimming stripped 2 bases from V and 4 bases from J, with 13 bases between. The CDR3 DNA follows: TGTGCCAGCAGTTACCTCGCCAGGGAGGCAGATACGCAGTATTTT. This translates into CASSYLAREADTQYF.

The chain links TRBV6-2 or TRBV6-3 to TRBJ2-5; 8 bases are a match to TRBD2. CDR3 length: 15 amino acids. Germline CDR1 MNHEY, CDR2 SVGEGT. The ends lost 2 bases at V and 5 bases at J; junction bases unmatched: 7. This chain's CDR3 is CASSYGSGDFETQYF. For the CDR3, the DNA is TGTGCCAGCAGTTACGGTAGCGGGGATTTCGAGACCCAGTACTTC.

The chain uses TRBV4-3 and TRBJ1-1; weak D call: TRBD1 (5 bases). CDR1 and CDR2 (germline): LGHNA, YSLEER. The CDR3 loop spans 15 amino acids. The V end lost 0 bases, the J end lost 1 base, and 9 bases lay between the germline ends. CDR3 in DNA: TGCGCCAGCAGCCAAGATAGGGGCCCGAACACTGAAGCTTTCTTT. Translating gives CASSQDRGPNTEAFF.

The chain is built from TRBV7-2 and TRBJ2-7, with a possible D match to TRBD1 (5 bases). V lost 2 bases, J lost 2 bases, and 13 bases lay in between. The CDR3 is 15 amino acids. CDR1 is SGHTA and CDR2 is FQGNSA in the germline V gene. Here the CDR3 DNA reads TGTGCCAGCAGCTTATCGCGGACACTTGCCTACGAGCAGTACTTC. Encoded protein: CASSLSRTLAYEQYF. Full variable domain (remainder filled in from reference TRBV7-2 and TRBJ2-7): GAGVSQSPSNKVTEKGKDVELRCDPISGHTALYWYRQSLGQGLEFLIYFQGNSAPDKSGLPSDRFSAERTGGSVSTLTIQRTQQEDSAVYLCASSLSRTLAYEQYFGPGTRLTVT.

This clone occurred once. The chain is built from TRBV7-9 and TRBJ2-3, with D possibly TRBD1 on 6 matching bases. V was cut by 5 bases and J by 1 base, with 16 bases left in between. The CDR3 has 16 residues. Germline CDR1 SEHNR, CDR2 FQNEAQ (reference sequence). Written as DNA, the CDR3 is TGTGCCAGCAGCCCCCCCGCAGGGGCCCGCACAGATACGCAGTATTTT. Its protein is CASSPPAGARTDTQYF.

The V call is TRBV7-2, the J call TRBJ1-2; weak D call: TRBD1 (6 bases). V lost 6 bases to trimming and J lost 2 bases, with 10 bases between them. Per the germline V gene, CDR1 is SGHTA and CDR2 is FQGNSA. This CDR3 is built from 13 residues. The CDR3 region has the DNA TGTGCCAGCAGTCCCGACAGGAACTATGGCTACACCTTC. Translating gives CASSPDRNYGYTF.

The V gene is TRBV7-2, the J gene TRBJ2-3, with TRBD1 matching 8 bases. CDR1 is SGHTA, CDR2 FQGNSA, per germline. J lost 0 bases, V lost 6 bases, and 8 bases had no gene match. This CDR3 comprises 16 residues. Here the CDR3 reads CASRTGGLRSTDTQYF. CDR3 DNA sequence: TGTGCCAGCAGAACAGGGGGGCTGAGAAGCACAGATACGCAGTATTTT.

The CDR3 DNA follows: TGCAGCGGGCGGACAGGCCTCTCCTACGAGCAGTACTTC. Protein: CSGRTGLSYEQYF. The chain has TRBV29-1 and TRBJ2-7; 7 bases align to TRBD1. CDR3 length: 13 residues. J gave up 0 bases and V 7 bases, and 6 bases lay outside the gene matches. Germline V gene lookup returns CDR1 SQVTM and CDR2 ANQGSEA.

V usage is TRBV28 and J usage is TRBJ1-2, with 7 bases identical to TRBD1. Germline values: CDR1 MDHEN, CDR2 SYDVKM. The CDR3 contains 15 residues. Trimming removed 4 bases from V and 2 bases from J; junction bases left unmatched: 7. In DNA form, the CDR3 reads TGTGCCAGCAGTTCATGGACAGGAGGCAACTATGGCTACACCTTC. It translates to CASSSWTGGNYGYTF.

J is TRBJ1-2 and V is TRBV12-3 or TRBV12-4; the D gene is possibly TRBD1 (5 bases). The CDR3 totals 12 residues. Trimming shortened V by 5 bases and J by 7 bases, and 11 bases separated the two germline ends. This CDR3 is CASSHIRGGYTF. The CDR3 DNA follows: TGTGCCAGCAGTCATATTAGGGGTGGCTACACCTTC.

This sequence joins TRBV21-1 and TRBJ2-7; the D call in the table, TRBD1, was not verified against the DNA. TRBV21-1 represents a pseudogene. The CDR3 consists of 15 residues. The CDR3 coding sequence is TGTGCCAGCAGCAAAGTGGACAGGGGGAAAGAAGAGCAGTACTTC. It codes for CASSKVDRGKEEQYF.

V gene TRBV21-1 combines with J gene TRBJ2-3; TRBD2, the table's D call, was not compared with the DNA. TRBV21-1 is noted as a pseudogene. CDR3 length equals 13 residues. This CDR3 is CASEGTDTDTQYF. CDR3 in DNA: TGTGCCAGCGAGGGAACGGACACAGATACGCAGTATTTT.

J is TRBJ2-1 and V is TRBV4-3; D is possibly TRBD2 (6 bases). This CDR3 region has 15 residues. Germline V lookup: CDR1 LGHNA, CDR2 YSLEER. The V end was cut by 0 bases, the J end by 2 bases, with 8 bases between. CDR3: CASSQDWGAYNEQFF. For the CDR3, the DNA is TGCGCCAGCAGCCAAGACTGGGGGGCCTACAATGAGCAGTTCTTC.

V is TRBV7-9 and J is TRBJ2-7, with 9 positions matching TRBD1. The germline gives CDR1 SEHNR, CDR2 FQNEAQ (reference sequence). Trimming cost V 5 bases and J 3 bases; bases outside gene matches: 14. CDR3 size: 17 residues. CDR3 amino acids: CASSPYGKGTGIYEQYF. The DNA for the CDR3 is TGTGCCAGCAGCCCCTATGGAAAGGGGACAGGGATCTACGAGCAGTACTTC.

The chain joins TRBV12-3 or TRBV12-4 to TRBJ2-7; D possibly corresponds to TRBD1 (5 bases). The V end lost 3 bases, the J end lost 6 bases, and 12 bases lay between the germline ends. The CDR3 covers 13 residues. CDR3 DNA: TGTGCCAGCAGTTTGCAGGGTCTGGGCGAGCAGTACTTC. It specifies CASSLQGLGEQYF.

The chain carries TRBV5-1 and TRBJ1-3, with D possibly being TRBD1 (5 bases). The CDR3 length is 16 residues. Trimming cost V 3 bases and J 4 bases, with 17 bases left between them. Germline V gene data show CDR1 as SGHRS and CDR2 as YFSETQ. This chain's CDR3 is CASSSGDMTEGNTIYF. The CDR3 DNA reads TGCGCCAGCAGCTCCGGTGATATGACAGAGGGAAACACCATATATTTT.